The TCR beta chain described here comes from a study of blood T cell repertoires in COVID-19. Background on the study: In each case, the material was cDNA or gDNA derived from T cells, B-cell-depleted T cells, or PBMCs.

Original processing notes: Amplifying reference gene primers gave estimates of nucleated cell counts. Data came from immunoSEQ multiplex PCR; TCRdb stores just in-frame clones and leaves some out. That table is the source of V, J and clone size, and D and trimming were worked out from the DNA. There are 110,000 or so clones in the sample; 70% to 90% occur only once, and roughly 18% lies in the top ten. CDR1 and CDR2 from the germline V gene are SGHTA and FQGNSA. With 0 bases removed from V and 7 bases from J, the gap between germline ends came to 10 bases. The CDR3 length is 13 residues. The genes are TRBV7-2 and TRBJ2-7; possible D gene TRBD2, 7 bases. The TCR sequence derives from a woman aged 55-75 years with acute or convalescent COVID-19. Sequencing was done on a sample of peripheral blood. The CDR3 DNA is TGTGCCAGCAGCTTAGCGGGAGGGGGGGAGCAGTACTTC. Amino acids: CASSLAGGGEQYF.